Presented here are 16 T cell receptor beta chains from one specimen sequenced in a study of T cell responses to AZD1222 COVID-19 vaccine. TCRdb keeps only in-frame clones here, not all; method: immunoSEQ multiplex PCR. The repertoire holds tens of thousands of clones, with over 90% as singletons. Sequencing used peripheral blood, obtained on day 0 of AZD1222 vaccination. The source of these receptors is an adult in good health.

Here the CDR3 reads CASSQGGRNSPLHF. The CDR3 DNA reads TGTGCCAGCAGCCAAGGGGGGCGGAATTCACCCCTCCACTTT. The rearrangement joins TRBV3-1 (or the pseudogene TRBV3-2) to TRBJ1-6; maybe TRBD1 (6 bases). CDR1 is LGHDT and CDR2 is YNNKEL in the germline V gene (reference sequence). This CDR3 has 14 residues. The ends were cut back, 1 base at V and 7 bases at J, with 8 bases in the middle.

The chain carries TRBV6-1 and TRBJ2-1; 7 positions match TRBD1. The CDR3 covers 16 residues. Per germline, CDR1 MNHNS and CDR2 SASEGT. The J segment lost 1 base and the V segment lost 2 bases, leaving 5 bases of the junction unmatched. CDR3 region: CASSERDSLSYNEQFF. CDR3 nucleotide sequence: TGTGCCAGCAGTGAACGGGACAGCCTGTCCTACAATGAGCAGTTCTTC.

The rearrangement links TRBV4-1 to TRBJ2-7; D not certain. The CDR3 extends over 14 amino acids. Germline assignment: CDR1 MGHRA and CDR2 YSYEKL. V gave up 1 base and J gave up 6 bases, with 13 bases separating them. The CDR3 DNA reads TGCGCCAGCAGCCAAGGGAAGGTAAGAGGCGAGCAGTACTTC. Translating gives CASSQGKVRGEQYF.

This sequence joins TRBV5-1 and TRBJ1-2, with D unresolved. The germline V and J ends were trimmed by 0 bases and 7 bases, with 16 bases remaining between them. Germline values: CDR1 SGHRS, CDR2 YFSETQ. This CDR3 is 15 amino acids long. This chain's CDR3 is CASSLGSEGTVGYTF. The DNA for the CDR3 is TGCGCCAGCAGCTTGGGGTCGGAGGGAACTGTTGGCTACACCTTC. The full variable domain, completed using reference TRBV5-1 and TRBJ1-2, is KAGVTQTPRYLIKTRGQQVTLSCSPISGHRSVSWYQQTPGQGLQFLFEYFSETQRNKGNFPGRFSGRQFSNSRSEMNVSTLELGDSALYLCASSLGSEGTVGYTFGSGTRLTVV.

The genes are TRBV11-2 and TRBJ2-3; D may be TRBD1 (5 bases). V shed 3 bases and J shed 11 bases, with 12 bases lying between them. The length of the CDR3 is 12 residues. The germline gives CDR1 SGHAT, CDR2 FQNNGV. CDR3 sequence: CASSFRGRGQYF. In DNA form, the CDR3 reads TGTGCCAGCAGCTTTAGGGGCCGAGGGCAGTATTTT. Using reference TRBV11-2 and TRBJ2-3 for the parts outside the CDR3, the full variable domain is EAGVAQSPRYKIIEKRQSVAFWCNPISGHATLYWYQQILGQGPKLLIQFQNNGVVDDSQLPKDRFSAERLKGVDSTLKIQPAKLEDSAVYLCASSFRGRGQYFGPGTRLTVL.

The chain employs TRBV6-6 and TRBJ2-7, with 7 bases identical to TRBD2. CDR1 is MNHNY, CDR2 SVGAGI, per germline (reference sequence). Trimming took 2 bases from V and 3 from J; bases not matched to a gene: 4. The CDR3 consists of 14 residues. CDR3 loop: CASSYLGTNYEQYF. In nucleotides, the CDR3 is TGTGCCAGCAGTTACCTCGGGACTAACTACGAGCAGTACTTC.

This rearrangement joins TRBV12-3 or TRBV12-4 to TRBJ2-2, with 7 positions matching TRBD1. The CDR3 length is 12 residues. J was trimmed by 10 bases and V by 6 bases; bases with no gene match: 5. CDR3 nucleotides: TGTGCCAGCAGACCCGACAGGGTGGAGCTGTTTTTT. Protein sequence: CASRPDRVELFF.

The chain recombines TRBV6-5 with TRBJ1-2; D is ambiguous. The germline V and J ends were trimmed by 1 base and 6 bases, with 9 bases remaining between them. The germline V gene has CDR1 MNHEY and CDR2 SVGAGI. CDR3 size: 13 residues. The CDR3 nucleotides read TGTGCCAGCAGTTACTTGGGTGGAGATGGCTACACCTTC. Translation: CASSYLGGDGYTF.

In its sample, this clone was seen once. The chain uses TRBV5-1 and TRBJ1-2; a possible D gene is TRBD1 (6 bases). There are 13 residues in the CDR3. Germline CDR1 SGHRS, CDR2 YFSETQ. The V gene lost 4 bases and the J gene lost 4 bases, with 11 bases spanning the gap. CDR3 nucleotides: TGCGCCAGCAGCGCTCGGGACACCTATGGCTACACCTTC. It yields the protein CASSARDTYGYTF.

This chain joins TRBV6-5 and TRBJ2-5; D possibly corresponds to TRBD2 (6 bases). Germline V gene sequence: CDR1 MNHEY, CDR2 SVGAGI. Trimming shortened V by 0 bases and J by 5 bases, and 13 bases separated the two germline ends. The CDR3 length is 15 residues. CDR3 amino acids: CASSYSGGVRETQYF. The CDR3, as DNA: TGTGCCAGCAGTTACTCGGGCGGGGTTCGGGAGACCCAGTACTTC.

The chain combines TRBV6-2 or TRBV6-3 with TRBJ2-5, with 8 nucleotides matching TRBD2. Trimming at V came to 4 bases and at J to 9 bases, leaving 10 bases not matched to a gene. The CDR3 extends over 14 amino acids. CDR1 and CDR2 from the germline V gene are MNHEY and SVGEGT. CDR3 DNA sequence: TGTGCCAGCAGTTTTAGCGGGACTGGCCGGGCCCAGTACTTC. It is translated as CASSFSGTGRAQYF.

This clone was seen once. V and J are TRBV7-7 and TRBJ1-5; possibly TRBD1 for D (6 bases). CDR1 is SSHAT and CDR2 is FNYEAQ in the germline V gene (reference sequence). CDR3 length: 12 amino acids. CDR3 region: CAEDRIYQPQHF. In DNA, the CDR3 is TGTGCTGAGGACAGAATATATCAGCCCCAGCATTTT.

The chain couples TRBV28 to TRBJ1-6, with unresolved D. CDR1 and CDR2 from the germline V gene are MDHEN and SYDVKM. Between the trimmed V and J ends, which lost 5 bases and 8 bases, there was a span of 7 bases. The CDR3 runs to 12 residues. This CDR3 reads CASSLVYSPLHF. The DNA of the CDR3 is TGTGCCAGCAGTCTCGTGTATTCACCCCTCCACTTT.

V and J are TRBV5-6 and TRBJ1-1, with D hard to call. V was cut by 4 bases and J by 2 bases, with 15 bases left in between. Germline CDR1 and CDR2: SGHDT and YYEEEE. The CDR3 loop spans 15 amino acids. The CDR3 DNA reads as TGTGCCAGCAGCCTTGCCGGAGGCGCTAACACTGAAGCTTTCTTT. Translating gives CASSLAGGANTEAFF. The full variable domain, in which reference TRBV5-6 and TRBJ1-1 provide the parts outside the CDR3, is DAGVTQSPTHLIKTRGQQVTLRCSPKSGHDTVSWYQQALGQGPQFIFQYYEEEERQRGNFPDRFSGHQFPNYSSELNVNALLLGDSALYLCASSLAGGANTEAFFGQGTRLTVV.

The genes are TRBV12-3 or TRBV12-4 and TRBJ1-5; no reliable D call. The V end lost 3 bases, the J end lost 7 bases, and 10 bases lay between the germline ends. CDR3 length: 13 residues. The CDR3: CASSLWGEQPQHF. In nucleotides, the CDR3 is TGTGCCAGCAGTTTGTGGGGTGAGCAGCCCCAGCATTTT.

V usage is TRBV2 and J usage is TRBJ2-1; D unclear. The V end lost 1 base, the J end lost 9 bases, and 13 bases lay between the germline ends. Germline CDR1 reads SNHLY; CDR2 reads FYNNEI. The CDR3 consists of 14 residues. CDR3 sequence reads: CASSEVQLRGEQFF. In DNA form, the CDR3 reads TGTGCCAGCAGTGAAGTGCAGTTGAGAGGTGAGCAGTTCTTC.